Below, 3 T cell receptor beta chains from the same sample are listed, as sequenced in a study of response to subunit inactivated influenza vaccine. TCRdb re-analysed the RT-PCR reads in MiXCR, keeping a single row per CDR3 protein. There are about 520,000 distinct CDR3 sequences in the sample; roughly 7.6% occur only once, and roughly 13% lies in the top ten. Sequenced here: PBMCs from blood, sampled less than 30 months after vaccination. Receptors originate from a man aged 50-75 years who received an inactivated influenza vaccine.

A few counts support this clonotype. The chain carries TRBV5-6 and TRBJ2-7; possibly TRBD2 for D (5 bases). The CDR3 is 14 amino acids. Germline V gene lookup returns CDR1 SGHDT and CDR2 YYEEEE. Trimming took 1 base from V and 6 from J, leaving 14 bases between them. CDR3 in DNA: TGTGCCAGCAGCTTGTACGGGAATAGAGTCGAGCAGTACTTC. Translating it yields CASSLYGNRVEQYF.

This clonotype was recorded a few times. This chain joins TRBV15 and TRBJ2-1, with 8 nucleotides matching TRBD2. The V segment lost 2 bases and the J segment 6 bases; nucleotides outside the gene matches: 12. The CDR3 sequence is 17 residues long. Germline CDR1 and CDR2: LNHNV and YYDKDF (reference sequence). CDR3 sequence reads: CATSRLEGLAFGNEQFF. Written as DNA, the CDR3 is TGTGCCACCAGCAGATTAGAAGGACTAGCCTTCGGCAATGAGCAGTTCTTC.

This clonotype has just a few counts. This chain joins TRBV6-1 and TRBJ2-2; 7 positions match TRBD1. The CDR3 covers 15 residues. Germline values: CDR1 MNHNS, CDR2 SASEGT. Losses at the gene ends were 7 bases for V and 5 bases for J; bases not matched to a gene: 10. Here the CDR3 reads CASTQGQISTGELFF. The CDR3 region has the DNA TGTGCCAGCACCCAGGGACAGATTTCAACCGGGGAGCTGTTTTTT.